This passage covers 11 T cell receptor beta chains from one sample sequenced in a study of blood T cell repertoires in COVID-19 (dated by TCRdb to the early 2020s). Library preparation employed the immunoSEQ multiplex PCR assay. This immuneACCESS table, as held by TCRdb, lists in-frame sequences with V and J called but not all clones. Of the missing ones, under half trace to an unresolved V gene in checked studies; the others have no known cause. The sample table records about 68,000 clones; approximately 89% of these occur just once. The top ten clones comprise 2% to 2.5% of the sample. Sequencing used peripheral blood. These receptors were taken from a human donor in a cohort sampled during active COVID-19.

The table lists this clone with a count of one. This rearrangement joins TRBV4-3 to TRBJ2-7; perhaps TRBD2 as D (6 bases). From germline, CDR1 is LGHNA and CDR2 YSLEER. The V and J ends lost 1 base and 2 bases respectively, with 12 bases between them. This CDR3 has 15 amino acids. The CDR3: CASSQGMGLTYEQYF. The CDR3 nucleotides read TGCGCCAGCAGCCAAGGAATGGGACTTACCTACGAGCAGTACTTC.

The J gene is TRBJ1-1, the V gene TRBV28, with TRBD1 matching 7 bases. Trimming at V came to 8 bases and at J to 9 bases, leaving 9 bases not matched to a gene. This CDR3 is built from 12 residues. Germline V gives CDR1 MDHEN, CDR2 SYDVKM. DNA of the CDR3: TGTGCCAGCTCCACACCGGGACAGAAAGCTTTCTTT. This sequence encodes CASSTPGQKAFF. Filled out from reference TRBV28 and TRBJ1-1, the complete variable domain reads DVKVTQSSRYLVKRTGEKVFLECVQDMDHENMFWYRQDPGLGLRLIYFSYDVKMKEKGDIPEGYSVSREKKERFSLILESASTNQTSMYLCASSTPGQKAFFGQGTRLTVV.

V gene TRBV28 combines with J gene TRBJ1-2; D remains ambiguous. Germline CDR1 is MDHEN and CDR2 is SYDVKM. This CDR3 contains 12 residues. Trimming removed 5 bases at V and 2 bases at J, with 6 bases between. DNA of the CDR3: TGTGCCAGCAGTGCGCGGAACTATGGCTACACCTTC. Amino acid sequence: CASSARNYGYTF.

This clone was found once. The V and J genes are TRBV28 and TRBJ2-1; no reliable D call. Germline V gives CDR1 MDHEN, CDR2 SYDVKM. The CDR3 contains 13 residues. Trimming took off 2 bases at V and 5 bases at J, with 7 bases between the two ends. CDR3: CASSLVTDNEQFF. The CDR3 nucleotides read TGTGCCAGCAGTTTAGTGACTGACAATGAGCAGTTCTTC.

This sequence joins TRBV7-2 and TRBJ2-1; 10 bases fit TRBD2. Germline V gene data show CDR1 as SGHTA and CDR2 as FQGNSA. There are 15 residues in the CDR3. Trimming cost V 1 base and J 9 bases; bases outside gene matches: 6. CDR3 region: CASSLVSSGGAEQFF. DNA for the CDR3: TGTGCCAGCAGCTTAGTCTCCAGCGGGGGGGCTGAGCAGTTCTTC.

The chain couples TRBV12-3 or TRBV12-4 to TRBJ1-5; D may be TRBD1 (5 bases). CDR3 length: 13 amino acids. The V gene lost 2 bases and the J gene lost 9 bases, with 11 bases spanning the gap. DNA of the CDR3: TGTGCCAGCAGTTTATTGGGGGGGATGCCCCAGCATTTT. It yields the protein CASSLLGGMPQHF.

The chain is built from TRBV9 and TRBJ1-6, with a tentative D call TRBD1 (5 bases). The CDR3 is made up of 20 amino acids. The V end lost 0 bases, the J end lost 0 bases, and 19 bases lay between the germline ends. From germline, CDR1 is SGDLS and CDR2 YYNGEE. The CDR3 DNA is TGTGCCAGCAGCGTAGGGGGCGCAGCCCTACCGAGCTCCTATAATTCACCCCTCCACTTT. Its protein product is CASSVGGAALPSSYNSPLHF.

V and J are TRBV19 and TRBJ2-3; D not resolved. From germline, CDR1 is LNHDA and CDR2 SQIVND (reference sequence). CDR3 length: 15 residues. The V end was cut by 6 bases, the J end by 3 bases, with 16 bases between. CDR3 residues: CASRALAAKTDTQYF. The CDR3 DNA sequence: TGTGCCAGTAGGGCCCTGGCTGCCAAGACAGATACGCAGTATTTT. The variable domain in full, with the rest retrieved from reference TRBV19 and TRBJ2-3, is DGGITQSPKYLFRKEGQNVTLSCEQNLNHDAMYWYRQDPGQGLRLIYYSQIVNDFQKGDIAEGYSVSREKKESFPLTVTSAQKNPTAFYLCASRALAAKTDTQYFGPGTRLTVL.

The chain uses TRBV9 and TRBJ2-1; TRBD1 is a possible D gene (6 bases). Germline CDR1 SGDLS, CDR2 YYNGEE. The CDR3 runs 15 residues. Trimming removed 3 bases at V and 3 bases at J, with 13 bases between. CDR3 nucleotide sequence: TGTGCCAGCAGCGAAGAGACAGGATTCTACAATGAGCAGTTCTTC. Protein sequence: CASSEETGFYNEQFF.

The rearrangement links TRBV7-2 to TRBJ2-5; 8 nucleotides agree with TRBD2. This CDR3 is 16 amino acids long. The germline V gene encodes CDR1 SGHTA and CDR2 FQGNSA. J gave up 5 bases and V 0 bases, and 8 bases lay outside the gene matches. CDR3 DNA sequence: TGTGCCAGCAGCTTAGCAGCCTACGGGAGGGGGGAGACCCAGTACTTC. Amino acids: CASSLAAYGRGETQYF.

The V call is TRBV28, the J call TRBJ2-7; 7 bases fit TRBD2. This CDR3 is 14 amino acids long. V shed 6 bases, J shed 2 bases, and the junction held 7 bases outside the gene matches. CDR1 and CDR2 from the germline V gene are MDHEN and SYDVKM. CDR3 residues: CASSPTGRTYEQYF. Written as DNA, the CDR3 is TGTGCCAGCAGCCCCACCGGGAGGACCTACGAGCAGTACTTC.